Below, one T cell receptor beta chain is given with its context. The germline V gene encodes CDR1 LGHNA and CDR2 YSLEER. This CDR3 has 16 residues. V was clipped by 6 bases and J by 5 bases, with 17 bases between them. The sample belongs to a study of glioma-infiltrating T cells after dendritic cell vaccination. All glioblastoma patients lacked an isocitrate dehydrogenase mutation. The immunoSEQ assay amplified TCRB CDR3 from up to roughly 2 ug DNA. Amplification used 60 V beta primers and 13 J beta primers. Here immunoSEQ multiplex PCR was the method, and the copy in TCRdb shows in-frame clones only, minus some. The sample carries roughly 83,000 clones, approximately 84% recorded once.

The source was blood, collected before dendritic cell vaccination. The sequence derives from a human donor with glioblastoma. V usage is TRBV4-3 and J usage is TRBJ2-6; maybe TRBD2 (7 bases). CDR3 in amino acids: CASSFRGGVWANVLTF. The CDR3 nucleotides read TGCGCCAGCAGTTTTAGGGGGGGTGTCTGGGCCAACGTCCTGACTTTC.